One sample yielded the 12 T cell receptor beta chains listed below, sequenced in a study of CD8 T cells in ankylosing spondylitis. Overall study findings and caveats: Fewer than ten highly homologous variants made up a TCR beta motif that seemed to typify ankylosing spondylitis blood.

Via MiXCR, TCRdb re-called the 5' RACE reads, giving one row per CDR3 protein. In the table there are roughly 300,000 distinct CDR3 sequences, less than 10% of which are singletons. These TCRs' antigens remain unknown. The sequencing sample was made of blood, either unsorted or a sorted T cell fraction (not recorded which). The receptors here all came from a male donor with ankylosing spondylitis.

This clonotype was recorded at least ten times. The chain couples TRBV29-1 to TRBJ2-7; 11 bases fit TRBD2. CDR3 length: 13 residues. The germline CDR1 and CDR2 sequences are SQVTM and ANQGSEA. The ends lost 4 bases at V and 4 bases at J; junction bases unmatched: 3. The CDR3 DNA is TGCAGCGTTGCAACTAGCGGGAGTTACGAGCAGTACTTC. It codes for CSVATSGSYEQYF.

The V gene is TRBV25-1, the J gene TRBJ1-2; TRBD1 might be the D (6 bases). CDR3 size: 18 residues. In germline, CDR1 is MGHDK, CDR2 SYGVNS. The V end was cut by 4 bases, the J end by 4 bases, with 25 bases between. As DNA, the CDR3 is TGTGCCAGCAGTGGTGTGGGGGGGGGCCAAATGGGAATCTATGGCTACACCTTC. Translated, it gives CASSGVGGGQMGIYGYTF.

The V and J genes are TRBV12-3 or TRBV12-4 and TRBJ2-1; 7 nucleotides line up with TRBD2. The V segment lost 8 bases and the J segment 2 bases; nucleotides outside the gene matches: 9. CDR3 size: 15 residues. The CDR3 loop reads CASGGRGVPYNEQFF. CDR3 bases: TGTGCCAGCGGCGGACGGGGGGTCCCCTACAATGAGCAGTTCTTC.

The CDR3 loop is CASSQRRLTTDTQYF. CDR3 DNA sequence: TGTGCCAGCAGCCAACGAAGACTAACCACAGATACGCAGTATTTT. The V and J genes are TRBV14 and TRBJ2-3; TRBD2 might be the D (5 bases). The length of the CDR3 is 15 residues. Germline CDR1 SGHDN, CDR2 FVKESK. Trimming shortened V by 2 bases and J by 2 bases, and 11 bases separated the two germline ends.

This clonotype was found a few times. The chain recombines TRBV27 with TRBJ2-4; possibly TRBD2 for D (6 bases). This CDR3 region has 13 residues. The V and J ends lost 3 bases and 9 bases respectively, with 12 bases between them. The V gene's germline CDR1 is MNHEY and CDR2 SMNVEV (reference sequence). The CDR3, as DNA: TGTGCCAGCAGTTTTGGGCGGGGCGTCATTCAGTACTTC. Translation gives CASSFGRGVIQYF.

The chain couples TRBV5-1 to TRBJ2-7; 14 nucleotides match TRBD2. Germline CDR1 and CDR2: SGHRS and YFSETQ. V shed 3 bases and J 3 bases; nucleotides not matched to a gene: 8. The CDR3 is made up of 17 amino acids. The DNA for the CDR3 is TGCGCCAGCAGCTCTTCCTATGGACTAGCGGGAGGCTACGAGCAGTACTTC. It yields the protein CASSSSYGLAGGYEQYF.

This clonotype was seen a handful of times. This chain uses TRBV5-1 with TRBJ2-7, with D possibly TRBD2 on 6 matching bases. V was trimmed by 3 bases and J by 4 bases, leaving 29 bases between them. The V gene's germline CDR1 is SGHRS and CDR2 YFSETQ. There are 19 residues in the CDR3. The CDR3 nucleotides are TGCGCCAGCAGCTGGCGGGTTGTAGGTTTGAGGGCAGGAGGGTACGAGCAGTACTTC. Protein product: CASSWRVVGLRAGGYEQYF.

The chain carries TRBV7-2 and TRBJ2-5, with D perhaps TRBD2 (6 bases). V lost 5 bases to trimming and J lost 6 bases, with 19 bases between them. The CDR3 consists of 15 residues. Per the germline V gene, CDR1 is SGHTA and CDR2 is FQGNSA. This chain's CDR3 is CASSANRDFRQTQYF. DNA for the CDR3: TGTGCCAGCAGCGCCAACCGGGACTTCCGTCAGACCCAGTACTTC.

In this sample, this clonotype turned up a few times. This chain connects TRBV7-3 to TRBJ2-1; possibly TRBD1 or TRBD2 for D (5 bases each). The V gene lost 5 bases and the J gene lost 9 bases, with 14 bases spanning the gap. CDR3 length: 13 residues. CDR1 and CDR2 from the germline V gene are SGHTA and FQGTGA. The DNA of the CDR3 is TGTGCCAGCAGCCAGGACGGGGCTGGTGAGCAGTTCTTC. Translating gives CASSQDGAGEQFF.

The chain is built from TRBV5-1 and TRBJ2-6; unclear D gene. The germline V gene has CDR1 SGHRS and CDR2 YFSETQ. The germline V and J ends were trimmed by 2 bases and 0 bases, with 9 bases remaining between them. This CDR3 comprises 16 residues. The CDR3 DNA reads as TGCGCCAGCAGCTTTTTTGGAAACTCTGGGGCCAACGTCCTGACTTTC. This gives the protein CASSFFGNSGANVLTF.

For the CDR3, the DNA is TGCGCCAGCAGCCAACTAATAGGAGGGAGAGATGAAGCTTTCTTT. It is translated as CASSQLIGGRDEAFF. The V and J genes are TRBV4-3 and TRBJ1-1; D is uncertain. Per germline, CDR1 LGHNA and CDR2 YSLEER. CDR3 size: 15 residues. V lost 2 bases and J lost 7, with 17 bases in between.

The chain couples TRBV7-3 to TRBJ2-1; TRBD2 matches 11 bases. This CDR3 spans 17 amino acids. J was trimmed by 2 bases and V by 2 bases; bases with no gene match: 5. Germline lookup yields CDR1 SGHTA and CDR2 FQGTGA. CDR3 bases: TGTGCCAGCAGCTTAGTAGGGACTAGCGGCGCCTACAATGAGCAGTTCTTC. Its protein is CASSLVGTSGAYNEQFF.